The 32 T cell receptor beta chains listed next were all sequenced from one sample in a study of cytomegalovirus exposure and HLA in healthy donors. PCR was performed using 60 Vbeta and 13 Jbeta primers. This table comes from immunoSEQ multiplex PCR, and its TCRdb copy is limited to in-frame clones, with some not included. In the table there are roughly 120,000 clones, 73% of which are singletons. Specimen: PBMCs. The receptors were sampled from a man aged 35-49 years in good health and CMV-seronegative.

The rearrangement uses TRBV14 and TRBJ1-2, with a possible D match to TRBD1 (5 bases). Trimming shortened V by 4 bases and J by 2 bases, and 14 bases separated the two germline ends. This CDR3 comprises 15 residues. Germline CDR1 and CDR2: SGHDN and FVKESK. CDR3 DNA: TGTGCCAGCAGCCTCTTAGGGGCTTGGAACTATGGCTACACCTTC. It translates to CASSLLGAWNYGYTF.

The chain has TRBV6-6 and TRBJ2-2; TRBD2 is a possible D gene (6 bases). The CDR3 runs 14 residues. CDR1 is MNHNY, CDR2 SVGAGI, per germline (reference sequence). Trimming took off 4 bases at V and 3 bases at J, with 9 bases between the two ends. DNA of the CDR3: TGTGCCAGCAGTTTGGGGGGTTACACCGGGGAGCTGTTTTTT. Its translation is CASSLGGYTGELFF.

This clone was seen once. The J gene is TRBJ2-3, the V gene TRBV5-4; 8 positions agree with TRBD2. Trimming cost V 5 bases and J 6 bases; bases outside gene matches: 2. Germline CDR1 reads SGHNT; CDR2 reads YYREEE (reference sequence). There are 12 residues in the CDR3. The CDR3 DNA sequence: TGTGCCAGCAGATTAGCGGGGGATACGCAGTATTTT. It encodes CASRLAGDTQYF.

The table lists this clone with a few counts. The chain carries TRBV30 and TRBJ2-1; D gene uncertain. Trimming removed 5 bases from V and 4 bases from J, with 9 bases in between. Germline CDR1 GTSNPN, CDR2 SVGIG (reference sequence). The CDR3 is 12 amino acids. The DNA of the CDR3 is TGTGCCTGGGGTCAACAATACAATGAGCAGTTCTTC. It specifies CAWGQQYNEQFF.

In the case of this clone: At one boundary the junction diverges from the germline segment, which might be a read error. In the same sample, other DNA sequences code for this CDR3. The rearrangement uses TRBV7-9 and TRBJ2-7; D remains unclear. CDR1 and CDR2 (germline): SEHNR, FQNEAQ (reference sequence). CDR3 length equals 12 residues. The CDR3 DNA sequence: TGTTCCAGCAGCCCCGGTAGCTACGAGCAGTACTTC. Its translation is CSSSPGSYEQYF.

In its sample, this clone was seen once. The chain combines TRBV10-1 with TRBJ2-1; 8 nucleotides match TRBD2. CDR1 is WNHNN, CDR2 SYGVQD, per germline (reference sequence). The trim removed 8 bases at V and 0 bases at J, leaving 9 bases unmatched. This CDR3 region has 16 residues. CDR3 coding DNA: TGCGCCAGCCTGCCCTCAGCGGGGGACTCCTACAATGAGCAGTTCTTC. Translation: CASLPSAGDSYNEQFF.

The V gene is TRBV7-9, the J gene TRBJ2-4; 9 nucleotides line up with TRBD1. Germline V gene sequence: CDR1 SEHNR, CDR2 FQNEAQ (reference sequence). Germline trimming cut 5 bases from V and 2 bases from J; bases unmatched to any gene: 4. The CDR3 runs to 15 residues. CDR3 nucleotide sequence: TGTGCCAGCAGCCGTGGGACAGGGACCAAAAACATTCAGTACTTC. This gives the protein CASSRGTGTKNIQYF.

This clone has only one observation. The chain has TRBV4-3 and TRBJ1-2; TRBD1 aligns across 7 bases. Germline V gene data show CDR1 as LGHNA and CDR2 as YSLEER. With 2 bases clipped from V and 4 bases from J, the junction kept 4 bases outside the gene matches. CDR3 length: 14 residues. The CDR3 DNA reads TGCGCCAGCAGCCAACAAGACAGGGCCTATGGCTACACCTTC. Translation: CASSQQDRAYGYTF.

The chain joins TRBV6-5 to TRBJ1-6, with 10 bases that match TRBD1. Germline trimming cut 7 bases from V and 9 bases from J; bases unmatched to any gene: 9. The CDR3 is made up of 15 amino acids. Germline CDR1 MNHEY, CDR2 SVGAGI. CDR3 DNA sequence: TGTGCCAGCACTATGACAGGGACAGGGGCTTCACCCCTCCACTTT. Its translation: CASTMTGTGASPLHF.

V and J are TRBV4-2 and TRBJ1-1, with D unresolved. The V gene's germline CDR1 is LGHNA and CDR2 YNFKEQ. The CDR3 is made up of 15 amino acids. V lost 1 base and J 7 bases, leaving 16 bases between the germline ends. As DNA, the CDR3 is TGTGCCAGCAGCCAAGCTCTGAGTAAATTCGGTGAAGCTTTCTTT. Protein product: CASSQALSKFGEAFF.

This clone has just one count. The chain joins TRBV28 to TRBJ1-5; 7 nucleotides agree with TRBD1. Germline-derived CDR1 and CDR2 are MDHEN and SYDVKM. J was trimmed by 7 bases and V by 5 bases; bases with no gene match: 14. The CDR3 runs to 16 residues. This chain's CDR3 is CASSLAPDRVDQPQHF. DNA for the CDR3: TGTGCCAGCAGTCTCGCGCCCGACAGGGTTGACCAGCCCCAGCATTTT.

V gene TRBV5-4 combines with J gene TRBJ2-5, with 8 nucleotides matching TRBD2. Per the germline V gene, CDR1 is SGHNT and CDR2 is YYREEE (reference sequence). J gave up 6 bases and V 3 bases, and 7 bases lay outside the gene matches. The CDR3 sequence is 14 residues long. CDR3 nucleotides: TGTGCCAGCAGCTCGACGGGAGGGGTGCAGACCCAGTACTTC. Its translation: CASSSTGGVQTQYF.

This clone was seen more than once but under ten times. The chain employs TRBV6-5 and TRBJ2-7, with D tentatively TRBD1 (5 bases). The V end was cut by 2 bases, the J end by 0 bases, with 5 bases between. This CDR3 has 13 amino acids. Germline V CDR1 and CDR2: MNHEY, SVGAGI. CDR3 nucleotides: TGTGCCAGCAGTTACAGGGGCTCCTACGAGCAGTACTTC. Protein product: CASSYRGSYEQYF.

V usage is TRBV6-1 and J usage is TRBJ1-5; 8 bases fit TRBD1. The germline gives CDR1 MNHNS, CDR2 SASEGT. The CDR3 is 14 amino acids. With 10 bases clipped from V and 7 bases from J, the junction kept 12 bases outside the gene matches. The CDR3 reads CATAQGTGWQPQHF. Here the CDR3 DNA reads TGTGCCACGGCCCAAGGGACAGGCTGGCAGCCCCAGCATTTT.

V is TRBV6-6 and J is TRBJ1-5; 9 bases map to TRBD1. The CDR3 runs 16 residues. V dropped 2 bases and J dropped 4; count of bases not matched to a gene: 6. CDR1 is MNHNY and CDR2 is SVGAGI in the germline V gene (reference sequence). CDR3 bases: TGTGCCAGCAGTTACGGAACCGGGACAGGGAATCAGCCCCAGCATTTT. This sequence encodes CASSYGTGTGNQPQHF.

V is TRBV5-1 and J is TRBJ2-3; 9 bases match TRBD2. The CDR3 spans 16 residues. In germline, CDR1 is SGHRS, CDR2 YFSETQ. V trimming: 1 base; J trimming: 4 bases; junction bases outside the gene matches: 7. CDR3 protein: CASSLRASGVADTQYF. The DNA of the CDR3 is TGCGCCAGCAGCTTGCGGGCTAGCGGGGTTGCAGATACGCAGTATTTT.

CDR3 region: CASSLGGQIFGANQPQHF. The CDR3 region has the DNA TGTGCCAGCAGCTTAGGGGGACAGATTTTCGGTGCTAATCAGCCCCAGCATTTT. This sequence joins TRBV7-2 and TRBJ1-5, with 7 bases that match TRBD1. Trimming cost V 1 base and J 4 bases; bases outside gene matches: 13. The length of the CDR3 is 18 residues. Germline CDR1 SGHTA, CDR2 FQGNSA.

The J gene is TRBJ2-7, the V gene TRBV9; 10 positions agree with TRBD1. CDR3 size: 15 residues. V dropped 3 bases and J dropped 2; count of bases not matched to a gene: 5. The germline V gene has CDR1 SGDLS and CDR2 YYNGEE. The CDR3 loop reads CASSERQGATYEQYF. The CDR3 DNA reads TGTGCCAGCAGCGAGAGACAGGGGGCCACCTACGAGCAGTACTTC.

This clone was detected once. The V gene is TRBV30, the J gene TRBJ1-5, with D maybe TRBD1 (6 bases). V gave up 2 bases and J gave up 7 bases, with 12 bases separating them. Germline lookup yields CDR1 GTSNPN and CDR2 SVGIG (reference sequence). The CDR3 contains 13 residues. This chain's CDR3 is CAWSMGARQPQHF. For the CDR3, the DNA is TGTGCCTGGAGTATGGGGGCGCGGCAGCCCCAGCATTTT. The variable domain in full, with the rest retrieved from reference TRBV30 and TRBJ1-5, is SQTIHQWPATLVQPVGSPLSLECTVEGTSNPNLYWYRQAAGRGLQLLFYSVGIGQISSEVPQNLSASRPQDRQFILSSKKLLLSDSGFYLCAWSMGARQPQHFGDGTRLSIL.

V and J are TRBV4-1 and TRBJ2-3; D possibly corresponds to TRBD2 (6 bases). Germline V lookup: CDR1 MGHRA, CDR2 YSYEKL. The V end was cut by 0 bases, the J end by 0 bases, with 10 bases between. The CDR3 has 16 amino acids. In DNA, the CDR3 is TGCGCCAGCAGCCAAGATATCGGGAGTAGCACAGATACGCAGTATTTT. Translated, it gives CASSQDIGSSTDTQYF.

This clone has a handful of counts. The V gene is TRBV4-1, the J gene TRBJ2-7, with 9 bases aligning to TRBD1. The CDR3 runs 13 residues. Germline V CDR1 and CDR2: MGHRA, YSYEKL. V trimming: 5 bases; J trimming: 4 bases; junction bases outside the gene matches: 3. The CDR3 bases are TGCGCCAGCAGCGGGGGACAGGGTTACGAGCAGTACTTC. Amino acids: CASSGGQGYEQYF.

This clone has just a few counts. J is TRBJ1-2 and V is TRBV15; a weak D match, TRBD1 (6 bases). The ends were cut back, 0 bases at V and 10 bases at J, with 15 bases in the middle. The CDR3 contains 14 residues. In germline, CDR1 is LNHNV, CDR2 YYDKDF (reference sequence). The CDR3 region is CATSRDYPGQTYTF. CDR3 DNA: TGTGCCACCAGCAGAGACTATCCGGGACAAACCTACACCTTC.

CDR3 in amino acids: CASSHRGARSVGNGELFF. The CDR3 coding sequence is TGCGCCAGCAGCCATCGGGGGGCGCGTTCGGTCGGCAACGGGGAGCTGTTTTTT. The rearrangement joins TRBV5-1 to TRBJ2-2; a weak D match, TRBD2 (7 bases). V was cut by 4 bases and J by 7 bases, with 26 bases left in between. Germline V gene lookup returns CDR1 SGHRS and CDR2 YFSETQ. The CDR3 extends over 18 amino acids.

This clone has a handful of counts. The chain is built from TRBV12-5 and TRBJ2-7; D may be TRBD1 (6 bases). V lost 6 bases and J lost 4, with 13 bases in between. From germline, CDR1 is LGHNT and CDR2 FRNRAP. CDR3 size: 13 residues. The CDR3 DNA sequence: TGTGCTAGTGGCCCGAAGGGGGAGTACGAGCAGTACTTC. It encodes CASGPKGEYEQYF.

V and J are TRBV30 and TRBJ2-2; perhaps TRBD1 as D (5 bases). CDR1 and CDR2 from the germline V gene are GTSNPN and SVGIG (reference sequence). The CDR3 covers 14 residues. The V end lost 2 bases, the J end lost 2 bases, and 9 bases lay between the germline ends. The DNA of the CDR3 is TGTGCCTGGAGTCTAAGGGGTAACACCGGGGAGCTGTTTTTT. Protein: CAWSLRGNTGELFF.

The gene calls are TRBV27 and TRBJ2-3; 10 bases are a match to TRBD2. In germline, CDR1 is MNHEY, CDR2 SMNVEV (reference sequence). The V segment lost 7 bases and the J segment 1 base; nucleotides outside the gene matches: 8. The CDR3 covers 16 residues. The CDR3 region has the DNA TGTGCCAGCATACAAGCGGGGGGGCCTGGCACAGATACGCAGTATTTT. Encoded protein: CASIQAGGPGTDTQYF.

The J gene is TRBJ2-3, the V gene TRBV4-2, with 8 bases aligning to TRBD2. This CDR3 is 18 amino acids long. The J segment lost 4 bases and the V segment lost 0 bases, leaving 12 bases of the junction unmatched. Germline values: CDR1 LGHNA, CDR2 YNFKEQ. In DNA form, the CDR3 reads TGTGCCAGCAGCCAAGAATCCGGGGGGGCAAATCTCGCAGATACGCAGTATTTT. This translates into CASSQESGGANLADTQYF.

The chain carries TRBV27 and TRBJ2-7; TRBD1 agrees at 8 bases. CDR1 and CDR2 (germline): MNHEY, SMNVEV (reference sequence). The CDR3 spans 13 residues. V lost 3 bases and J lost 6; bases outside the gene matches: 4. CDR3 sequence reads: CASSFDRGCEQYF. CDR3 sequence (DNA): TGTGCCAGCAGTTTTGACAGGGGTTGCGAGCAGTACTTC.

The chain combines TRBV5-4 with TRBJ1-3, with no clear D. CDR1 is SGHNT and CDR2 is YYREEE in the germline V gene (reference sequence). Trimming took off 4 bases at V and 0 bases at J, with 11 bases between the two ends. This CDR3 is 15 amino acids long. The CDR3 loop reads CASSGEGPSGNTIYF. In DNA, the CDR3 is TGTGCCAGCAGCGGGGAGGGCCCCTCTGGAAACACCATATATTTT.

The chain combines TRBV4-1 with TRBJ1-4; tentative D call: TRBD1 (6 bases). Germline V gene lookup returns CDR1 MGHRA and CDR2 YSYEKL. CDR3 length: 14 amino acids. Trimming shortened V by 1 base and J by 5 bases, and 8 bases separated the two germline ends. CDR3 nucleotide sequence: TGCGCCAGCAGCCAAGGACAGGACAATGAAAAACTGTTTTTT. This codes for CASSQGQDNEKLFF.

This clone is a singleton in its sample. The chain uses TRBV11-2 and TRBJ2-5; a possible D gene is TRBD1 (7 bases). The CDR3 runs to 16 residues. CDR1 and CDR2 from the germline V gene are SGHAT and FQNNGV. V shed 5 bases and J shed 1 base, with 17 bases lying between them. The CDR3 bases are TGTGCCAGCAGCATGGAGGGGGCTAGCATCCAAGAGACCCAGTACTTC. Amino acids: CASSMEGASIQETQYF.

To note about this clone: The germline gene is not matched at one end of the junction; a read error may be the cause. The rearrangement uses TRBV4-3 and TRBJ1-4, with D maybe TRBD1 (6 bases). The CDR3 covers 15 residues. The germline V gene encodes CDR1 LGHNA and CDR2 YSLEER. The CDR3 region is CASNQDESRGGKLFF. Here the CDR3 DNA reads TGCGCCAGCAACCAAGATGAATCCAGGGGTGGAAAACTGTTTTTT.